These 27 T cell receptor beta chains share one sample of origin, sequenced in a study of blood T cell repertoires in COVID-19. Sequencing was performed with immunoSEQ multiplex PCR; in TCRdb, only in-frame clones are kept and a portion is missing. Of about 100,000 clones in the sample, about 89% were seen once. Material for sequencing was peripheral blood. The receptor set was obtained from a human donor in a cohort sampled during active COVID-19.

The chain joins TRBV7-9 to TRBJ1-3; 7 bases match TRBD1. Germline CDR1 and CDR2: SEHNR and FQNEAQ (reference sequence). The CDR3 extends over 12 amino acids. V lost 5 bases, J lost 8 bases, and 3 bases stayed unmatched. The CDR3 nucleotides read TGTGCCAGCAGCGCCACAGGGGACACCATATATTTT. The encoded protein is CASSATGDTIYF.

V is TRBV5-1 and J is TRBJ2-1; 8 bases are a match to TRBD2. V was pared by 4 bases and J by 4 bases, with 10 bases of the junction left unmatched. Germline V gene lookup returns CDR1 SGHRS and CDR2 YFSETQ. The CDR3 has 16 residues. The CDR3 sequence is CASSPRFGGRYNEQFF. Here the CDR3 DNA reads TGCGCCAGCAGCCCGAGGTTTGGCGGGAGGTACAATGAGCAGTTCTTC.

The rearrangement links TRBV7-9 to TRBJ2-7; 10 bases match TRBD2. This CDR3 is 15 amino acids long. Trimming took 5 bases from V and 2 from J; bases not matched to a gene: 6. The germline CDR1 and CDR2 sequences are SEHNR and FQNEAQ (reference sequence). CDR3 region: CASSPASGSAYEQYF. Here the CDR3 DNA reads TGTGCCAGCAGCCCGGCTAGCGGGAGCGCCTACGAGCAGTACTTC.

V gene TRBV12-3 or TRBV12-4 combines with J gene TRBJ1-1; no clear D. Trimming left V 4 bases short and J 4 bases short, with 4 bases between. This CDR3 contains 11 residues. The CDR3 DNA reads TGTGCCAGCAGTTCTCTCACTGAAGCTTTCTTT. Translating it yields CASSSLTEAFF.

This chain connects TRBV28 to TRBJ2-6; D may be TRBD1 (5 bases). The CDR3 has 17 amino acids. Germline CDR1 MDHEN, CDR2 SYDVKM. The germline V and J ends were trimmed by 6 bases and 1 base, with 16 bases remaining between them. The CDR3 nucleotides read TGTGCCAGCAGGCCATACCCCAGGGTTTCTGGGGCCAACGTCCTGACTTTC. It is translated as CASRPYPRVSGANVLTF. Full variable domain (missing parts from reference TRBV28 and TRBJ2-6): DVKVTQSSRYLVKRTGEKVFLECVQDMDHENMFWYRQDPGLGLRLIYFSYDVKMKEKGDIPEGYSVSREKKERFSLILESASTNQTSMYLCASRPYPRVSGANVLTFGAGSRLTVL.

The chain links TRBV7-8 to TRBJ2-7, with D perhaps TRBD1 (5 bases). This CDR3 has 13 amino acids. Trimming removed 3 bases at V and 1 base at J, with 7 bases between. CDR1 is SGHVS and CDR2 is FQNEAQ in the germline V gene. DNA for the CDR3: TGTGCCAGCAGCTTCGCAGGGTCCTACGAGCAGTACTTC. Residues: CASSFAGSYEQYF.

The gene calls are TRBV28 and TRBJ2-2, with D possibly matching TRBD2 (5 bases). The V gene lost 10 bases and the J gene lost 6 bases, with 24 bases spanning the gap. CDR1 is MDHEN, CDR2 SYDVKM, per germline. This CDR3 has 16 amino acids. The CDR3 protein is CATTARAPRTSGELFF. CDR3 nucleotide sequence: TGTGCCACCACGGCGAGGGCTCCCCGAACATCCGGGGAGCTGTTTTTT.

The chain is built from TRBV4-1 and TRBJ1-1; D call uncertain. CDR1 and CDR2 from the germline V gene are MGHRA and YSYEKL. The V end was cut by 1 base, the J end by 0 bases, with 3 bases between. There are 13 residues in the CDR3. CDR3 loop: CASSQVMNTEAFF. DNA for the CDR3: TGCGCCAGCAGCCAAGTTATGAACACTGAAGCTTTCTTT.

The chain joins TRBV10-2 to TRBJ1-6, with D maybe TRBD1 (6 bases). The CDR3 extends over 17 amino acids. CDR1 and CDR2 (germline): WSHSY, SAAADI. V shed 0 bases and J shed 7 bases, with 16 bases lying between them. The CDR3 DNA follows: TGCGCCAGCAGTGAGTCTAGGGGGACCATTGGGAATTCACCCCTCCACTTT. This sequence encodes CASSESRGTIGNSPLHF.

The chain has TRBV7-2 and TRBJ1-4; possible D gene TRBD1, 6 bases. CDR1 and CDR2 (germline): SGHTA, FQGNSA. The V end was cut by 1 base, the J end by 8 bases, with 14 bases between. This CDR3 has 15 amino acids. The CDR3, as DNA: TGTGCCAGCAGCTTAGGCGGGGGGGGCGGGGAAAAACTGTTTTTT. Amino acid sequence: CASSLGGGGGEKLFF. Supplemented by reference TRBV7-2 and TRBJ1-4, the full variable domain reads GAGVSQSPSNKVTEKGKDVELRCDPISGHTALYWYRQSLGQGLEFLIYFQGNSAPDKSGLPSDRFSAERTGGSVSTLTIQRTQQEDSAVYLCASSLGGGGGEKLFFGSGTQLSVL.

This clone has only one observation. Written as DNA, the CDR3 is TGTGCCATCACGGGACAGTCTGGGGCCAACGTCCTGACTTTC. It codes for CAITGQSGANVLTF. The V and J genes are TRBV10-3 and TRBJ2-6; 7 bases line up with TRBD1. The V and J ends lost 7 bases and 1 base, in that order; junction bases with no gene match: 1. The CDR3 loop spans 14 amino acids. CDR1 is ENHRY and CDR2 is SYGVKD in the germline V gene.

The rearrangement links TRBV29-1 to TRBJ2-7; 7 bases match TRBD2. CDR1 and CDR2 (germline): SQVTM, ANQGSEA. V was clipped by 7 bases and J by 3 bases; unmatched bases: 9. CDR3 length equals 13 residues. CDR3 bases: TGCAGCGCCCTACCTGGGGAGGGCTACGAGCAGTACTTC. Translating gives CSALPGEGYEQYF.

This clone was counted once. The CDR3 region is CASSYSAGGIDTQYF. CDR3 bases: TGTGCCAGCAGTTACTCGGCGGGGGGTATAGATACGCAGTATTTT. The rearrangement joins TRBV6-6 to TRBJ2-3; 8 bases are a match to TRBD2. Germline V gene lookup returns CDR1 MNHNY and CDR2 SVGAGI (reference sequence). The length of the CDR3 is 15 residues. The V gene end was trimmed by 0 bases and the J gene end by 5 bases; junction bases not matched to a gene: 4.

CDR3 sequence: CASRAHRRNTEAFF. The CDR3 bases are TGTGCCAGCAGGGCCCACAGACGGAACACTGAAGCTTTCTTT. V and J are TRBV2 and TRBJ1-1; D unclear. There are 14 residues in the CDR3. Germline loops: CDR1 SNHLY, CDR2 FYNNEI. V was trimmed by 6 bases and J by 1 base, leaving 12 bases between them. Together with reference TRBV2 and TRBJ1-1, the CDR3 gives the full variable domain: EPEVTQTPSHQVTQMGQEVILRCVPISNHLYFYWYRQILGQKVEFLVSFYNNEISEKSEIFDDQFSVERPDGSNFTLKIRSTKLEDSAMYFCASRAHRRNTEAFFGQGTRLTVV.

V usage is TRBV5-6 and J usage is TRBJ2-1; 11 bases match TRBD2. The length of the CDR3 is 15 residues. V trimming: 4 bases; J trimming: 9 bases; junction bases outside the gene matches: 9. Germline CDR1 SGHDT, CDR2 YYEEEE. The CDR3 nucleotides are TGTGCCAGCAGCCCCATAGCGGGAGGGGTGGGTGAGCAGTTCTTC. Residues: CASSPIAGGVGEQFF.

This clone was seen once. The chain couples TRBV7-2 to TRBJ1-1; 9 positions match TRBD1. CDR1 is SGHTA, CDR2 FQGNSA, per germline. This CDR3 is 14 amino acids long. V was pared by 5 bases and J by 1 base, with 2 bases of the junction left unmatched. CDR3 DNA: TGTGCCAGCAGCCGGGACAGGGCGAACACTGAAGCTTTCTTT. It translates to CASSRDRANTEAFF.

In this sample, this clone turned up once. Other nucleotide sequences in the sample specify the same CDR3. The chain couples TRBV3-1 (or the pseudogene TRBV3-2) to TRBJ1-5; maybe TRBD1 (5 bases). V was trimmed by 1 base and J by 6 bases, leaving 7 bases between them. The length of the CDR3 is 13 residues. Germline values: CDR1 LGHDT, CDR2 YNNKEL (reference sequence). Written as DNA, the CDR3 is TGTGCCAGCAGCCAAGGCCAGGGTCAGCCCCAGCATTTT. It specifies CASSQGQGQPQHF.

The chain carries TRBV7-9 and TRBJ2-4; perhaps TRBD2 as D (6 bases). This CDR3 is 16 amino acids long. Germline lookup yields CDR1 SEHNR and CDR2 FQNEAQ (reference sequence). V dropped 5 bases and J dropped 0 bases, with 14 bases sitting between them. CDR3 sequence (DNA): TGTGCCAGCAGCCCGACAGCGGGCCGAGCCAAAAACATTCAGTACTTC. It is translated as CASSPTAGRAKNIQYF.

CDR3 bases: TGTGCCAGCAGTGTATCGGGACAGGGGGGCACTGAAGCTTTCTTT. Amino acid sequence: CASSVSGQGGTEAFF. The V gene is TRBV2, the J gene TRBJ1-1; TRBD1 matches 11 bases. With V trimmed by 4 bases and J by 4 bases, 5 bases remained unmatched. The CDR3 has 15 residues. Germline V gives CDR1 SNHLY, CDR2 FYNNEI.

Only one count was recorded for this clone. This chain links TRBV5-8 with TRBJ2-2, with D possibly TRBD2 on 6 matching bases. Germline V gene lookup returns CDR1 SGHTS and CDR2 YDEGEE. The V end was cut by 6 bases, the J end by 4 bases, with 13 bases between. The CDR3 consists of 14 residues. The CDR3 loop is CASKGGAGTGELFF. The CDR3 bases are TGTGCCAGCAAGGGCGGGGCGGGCACCGGGGAGCTGTTTTTT.

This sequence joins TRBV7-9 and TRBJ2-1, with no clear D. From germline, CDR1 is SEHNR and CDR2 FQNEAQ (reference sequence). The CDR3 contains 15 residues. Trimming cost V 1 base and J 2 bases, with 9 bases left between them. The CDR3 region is CASSLGPPTYNEQFF. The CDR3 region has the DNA TGTGCCAGCAGCTTAGGGCCACCGACCTACAATGAGCAGTTCTTC.

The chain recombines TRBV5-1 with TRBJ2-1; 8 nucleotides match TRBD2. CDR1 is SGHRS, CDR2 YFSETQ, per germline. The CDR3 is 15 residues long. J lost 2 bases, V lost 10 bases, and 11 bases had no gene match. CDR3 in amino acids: CACRVIAGTYNEQFF. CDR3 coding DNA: TGCGCCTGCCGAGTTATAGCGGGGACCTACAATGAGCAGTTCTTC.

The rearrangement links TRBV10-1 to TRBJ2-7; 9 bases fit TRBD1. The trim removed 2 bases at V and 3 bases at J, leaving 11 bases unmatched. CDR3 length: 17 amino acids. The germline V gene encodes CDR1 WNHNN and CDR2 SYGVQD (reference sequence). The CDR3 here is CASSEPRTGEHYYEQYF. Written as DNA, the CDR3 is TGCGCCAGCAGTGAGCCAAGGACAGGGGAACACTACTACGAGCAGTACTTC.

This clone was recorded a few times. This CDR3 reads CASSPGLAFF. DNA of the CDR3: TGTGCCAGCAGCCCCGGACTGGCTTTCTTT. This chain connects TRBV7-9 to TRBJ1-1; D gene ambiguous. From germline, CDR1 is SEHNR and CDR2 FQNEAQ (reference sequence). The CDR3 contains 10 residues. Trimming removed 5 bases from V and 11 bases from J, with 9 bases in between. Filled out from reference TRBV7-9 and TRBJ1-1, the complete variable domain reads DTGVSQNPRHKITKRGQNVTFRCDPISEHNRLYWYRQTLGQGPEFLTYFQNEAQLEKSRLLSDRFSAERPKGSFSTLEIQRTEQGDSAMYLCASSPGLAFFGQGTRLTVV.

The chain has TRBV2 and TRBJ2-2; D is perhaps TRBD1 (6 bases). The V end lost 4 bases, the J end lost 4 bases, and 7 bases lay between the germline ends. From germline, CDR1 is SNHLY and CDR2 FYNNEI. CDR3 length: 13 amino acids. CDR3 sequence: CASSGRGTGELFF. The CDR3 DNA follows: TGTGCCAGCAGTGGCAGGGGCACCGGGGAGCTGTTTTTT.

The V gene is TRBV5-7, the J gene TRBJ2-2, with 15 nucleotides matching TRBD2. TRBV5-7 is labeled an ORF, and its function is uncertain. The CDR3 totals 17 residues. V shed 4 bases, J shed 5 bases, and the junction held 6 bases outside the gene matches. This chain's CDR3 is CASSTGLAGGWTGELFF. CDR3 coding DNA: TGTGCCAGCAGCACGGGACTAGCGGGAGGTTGGACCGGGGAGCTGTTTTTT.

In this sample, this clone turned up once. The CDR3 protein is CASSEYSEDTQYF. The CDR3 DNA is TGCGCCAGCAGTGAATACAGTGAAGATACGCAGTATTTT. The genes are TRBV10-1 and TRBJ2-3; D unresolved. Germline CDR1 WNHNN, CDR2 SYGVQD (reference sequence). V was clipped by 3 bases and J by 5 bases, with 9 bases between them. CDR3 length equals 13 residues.